This entry lists 27 T cell receptor beta chains sequenced from one sample in a study of T cells in Graves' hyperthyroidism and ophthalmopathy. Amplification of TCR beta CDR3 regions used RNA as the template. The primer set for the first-round RT-PCR of the TCR CDR3 was HTBI. TCRdb reanalysed the multiplex PCR reads using MiXCR and keeps one entry per CDR3 protein. Seen here are some 600,000 distinct CDR3 sequences, about 15% observed once, and the top ten hold 5% to 7%. Sequenced input: blood. These receptors were collected from a woman younger than 45 with Graves' hyperthyroidism that later progressed to Graves' ophthalmopathy.

This clonotype was seen many times. This chain uses TRBV12-3 or TRBV12-4 with TRBJ2-6, with unresolved D. The CDR3 is made up of 15 amino acids. Deletions cut 3 bases from V and 1 base from J, with 7 bases between. The CDR3 region has the DNA TGTGCCAGCAGTTTGACGGGTTCTGGGGCCAACGTCCTGACTTTC. This encodes CASSLTGSGANVLTF.

In its sample, this clonotype was seen a few times. V is TRBV7-3 and J is TRBJ2-2; no clear D. The CDR3 is made up of 16 amino acids. The germline V gene has CDR1 SGHTA and CDR2 FQGTGA. Trimming pared 1 base from V and 0 bases from J, leaving 9 bases between. As DNA, the CDR3 is TGTGCCAGCAGCTTAATGGTGAACTCGAACACCGGGGAGCTGTTTTTT. It encodes CASSLMVNSNTGELFF.

This clonotype was recorded at least ten times. This chain links TRBV7-3 with TRBJ2-1; perhaps TRBD2 as D (6 bases). Trimming pared 4 bases from V and 7 bases from J, leaving 14 bases between. CDR3 length: 14 residues. CDR1 is SGHTA, CDR2 FQGTGA, per germline. The CDR3 loop reads CASSSRRSGNEQFF. The CDR3 DNA sequence: TGTGCCAGCAGCTCAAGGAGGAGCGGGAATGAGCAGTTCTTC.

This clonotype was seen repeatedly, ten times or more. The chain combines TRBV15 with TRBJ2-2; D is possibly TRBD1 (6 bases). Trimming stripped 3 bases from V and 1 base from J, with 9 bases between. The germline gives CDR1 LNHNV, CDR2 YYDKDF (reference sequence). The CDR3 loop spans 15 amino acids. This CDR3 is CATSSDRRNTGELFF. The DNA of the CDR3 is TGTGCCACCAGCAGTGACAGGCGGAACACCGGGGAGCTGTTTTTT.

This clonotype was detected many times. CDR3 coding DNA: TGTGCCAGCTCACAAGACAGGGAAACTGAAGCTTTCTTT. The encoded protein is CASSQDRETEAFF. The rearrangement joins TRBV18 to TRBJ1-1; 7 bases are a match to TRBD1. CDR3 length: 13 residues. V lost 4 bases to trimming and J lost 5 bases; unmatched junction nucleotides: 4. CDR1 and CDR2 (germline): KGHSH, LQKENI.

The chain has TRBV18 and TRBJ1-2; the match to TRBD1 covers 7 bases. The CDR3 runs to 14 residues. The junction had 4 bases not matched to a gene; V was cut back by 2 bases and J by 4 bases. Germline V gene data show CDR1 as KGHSH and CDR2 as LQKENI. The CDR3 region has the DNA TGTGCCAGCTCACCATTAGGGGGCGGCTATGGCTACACCTTC. Protein: CASSPLGGGYGYTF.

The sample holds many counts of this clonotype. The rearrangement uses TRBV7-9 and TRBJ2-7; D gene unclear. Germline loops: CDR1 SEHNR, CDR2 FQNEAQ (reference sequence). The V gene lost 3 bases and the J gene lost 0 bases, with 6 bases spanning the gap. There are 13 residues in the CDR3. The CDR3 nucleotides read TGTGCCAGCAGCTTCTTAGCCTCCTACGAGCAGTACTTC. This gives the protein CASSFLASYEQYF.

In this sample, this clonotype turned up many times. The chain couples TRBV7-9 to TRBJ2-5, with unresolved D. The CDR3 extends over 12 amino acids. Trimming took off 4 bases at V and 0 bases at J, with 3 bases between the two ends. Germline V CDR1 and CDR2: SEHNR, FQNEAQ (reference sequence). The CDR3 bases are TGTGCCAGCAGCTCTAACCAAGAGACCCAGTACTTC. It encodes CASSSNQETQYF.

This clonotype was seen a few times. The chain has TRBV19 and TRBJ2-1; the match to TRBD2 covers 7 bases. The CDR3 contains 13 residues. The V segment lost 7 bases and the J segment 5 bases; nucleotides outside the gene matches: 5. CDR1 is LNHDA and CDR2 is SQIVND in the germline V gene (reference sequence). CDR3 sequence (DNA): TGTGCCAGTAACCCGCGGGAGAACAATGAGCAGTTCTTC. Encoded protein: CASNPRENNEQFF.

Many counts were recorded for this clonotype. The rearrangement uses TRBV2 and TRBJ2-3; D is undetermined. V shed 10 bases and J shed 4 bases, with 15 bases lying between them. CDR3 size: 13 residues. Germline V lookup: CDR1 SNHLY, CDR2 FYNNEI. The CDR3 coding sequence is TGTGCCACGACCCCGAGGAGTCCAGATACGCAGTATTTT. It yields the protein CATTPRSPDTQYF.

This clonotype was seen ten or more times. The V gene is TRBV2, the J gene TRBJ2-1; no reliable D call. The V end lost 6 bases, the J end lost 9 bases, and 9 bases lay between the germline ends. The CDR3 contains 11 residues. The germline gives CDR1 SNHLY, CDR2 FYNNEI. CDR3 nucleotides: TGTGCCAGCAGCCCCCTCGGTGAGCAGTTCTTC. The encoded protein is CASSPLGEQFF.

V gene TRBV27 combines with J gene TRBJ2-3; D unresolved. The CDR3 consists of 15 residues. Germline CDR1 is MNHEY and CDR2 is SMNVEV (reference sequence). V lost 5 bases and J 1 base, leaving 13 bases between the germline ends. In DNA form, the CDR3 reads TGTGCCAGCAGTCCCATCAGGAGTGGCACAGATACGCAGTATTTT. The encoded protein is CASSPIRSGTDTQYF.

Only a few counts were recorded for this clonotype. V is TRBV15 and J is TRBJ2-3; TRBD2 matches 7 bases. The CDR3 is made up of 15 amino acids. The J segment lost 1 base and the V segment lost 5 bases, leaving 6 bases of the junction unmatched. CDR1 and CDR2 from the germline V gene are LNHNV and YYDKDF (reference sequence). The CDR3 DNA reads as TGTGCCACCAGCCGGCGGGAGTTAGGCACAGATACGCAGTATTTT. Protein: CATSRRELGTDTQYF.

This chain's CDR3 is CASSSWGQGGNTEAFF. The CDR3 DNA reads as TGTGCCAGCAGCTCCTGGGGACAGGGGGGGAACACTGAAGCTTTCTTT. The V gene is TRBV28, the J gene TRBJ1-1; 11 bases map to TRBD1. The CDR3 has 16 residues. V lost 6 bases to trimming and J lost 1 base; unmatched junction nucleotides: 7. Germline values: CDR1 MDHEN, CDR2 SYDVKM.

This clonotype was recorded at least ten times. The rearrangement joins TRBV11-2 to TRBJ2-3; D unclear. From germline, CDR1 is SGHAT and CDR2 FQNNGV. Trimming took off 5 bases at V and 0 bases at J, with 15 bases between the two ends. This CDR3 has 16 residues. The CDR3 sequence: CASSPTGGTSTDTQYF. The CDR3 DNA follows: TGTGCCAGCAGCCCGACCGGCGGAACAAGCACAGATACGCAGTATTTT.

This clonotype was seen repeatedly, ten times or more. V usage is TRBV10-3 and J usage is TRBJ2-3; 8 bases line up with TRBD1. V dropped 0 bases and J dropped 6; count of bases not matched to a gene: 8. CDR1 ENHRY and CDR2 SYGVKD come from the germline V gene. The CDR3 is 16 residues long. This CDR3 is CAISESAGGSADTQYF. The CDR3, as DNA: TGTGCCATCAGTGAGTCGGCAGGGGGCTCGGCGGATACGCAGTATTTT.

This clonotype showed up just a few times. The rearrangement uses TRBV6-1 and TRBJ2-1, with 13 nucleotides matching TRBD2. The CDR3 loop spans 12 amino acids. Germline V gene data show CDR1 as MNHNS and CDR2 as SASEGT. The ends lost 6 bases at V and 10 bases at J; junction bases unmatched: 0. CDR3 residues: CASRGLAGEQFF. In nucleotides, the CDR3 is TGTGCCAGCAGGGGACTAGCGGGGGAGCAGTTCTTC.

This clonotype has at least ten counts. This sequence joins TRBV12-3 or TRBV12-4 and TRBJ1-1, with 11 bases matching TRBD1. The CDR3 contains 14 residues. V shed 6 bases and J 3 bases; nucleotides not matched to a gene: 3. The CDR3 here is CASSWTGGDTEAFF. Written as DNA, the CDR3 is TGTGCCAGCAGCTGGACAGGGGGCGACACTGAAGCTTTCTTT.

This clonotype was seen repeatedly, ten times or more. This chain joins TRBV6-2 or TRBV6-3 and TRBJ2-1; weak D call: TRBD2 (6 bases). The CDR3 contains 16 residues. CDR1 is MNHEY and CDR2 is SVGEGT in the germline V gene. V lost 2 bases, J lost 0 bases, and 11 bases lay in between. CDR3 protein: CASSYLATNSYNEQFF. The CDR3 nucleotides are TGTGCCAGCAGTTACCTAGCGACCAACTCCTACAATGAGCAGTTCTTC.

This chain links TRBV5-5 with TRBJ1-4, with D unresolved. V lost 4 bases and J 0 bases, leaving 16 bases between the germline ends. CDR1 and CDR2 (germline): SGHKS, YYEKEE (reference sequence). The CDR3 covers 17 residues. The CDR3 is CASSNPQDGATNEKLFF. The CDR3, as DNA: TGTGCCAGCAGCAACCCCCAGGACGGTGCAACTAATGAAAAACTGTTTTTT.

The sample holds many counts of this clonotype. This rearrangement joins TRBV27 to TRBJ2-1, with 8 bases matching TRBD1. There are 14 residues in the CDR3. Losses at the gene ends were 5 bases for V and 8 bases for J; bases not matched to a gene: 8. Germline V CDR1 and CDR2: MNHEY, SMNVEV (reference sequence). CDR3 amino acids: CASSGHGQGDEQFF. The CDR3, as DNA: TGTGCCAGCAGTGGCCATGGACAGGGCGATGAGCAGTTCTTC.

The chain joins TRBV27 to TRBJ2-1, with 14 bases that match TRBD2. This CDR3 comprises 15 residues. With 8 bases clipped from V and 8 bases from J, the junction kept 8 bases outside the gene matches. Germline-derived CDR1 and CDR2 are MNHEY and SMNVEV (reference sequence). CDR3 sequence reads: CASSTSGRAGDEQFF. CDR3 coding DNA: TGTGCCAGCTCGACTAGCGGGAGGGCTGGGGATGAGCAGTTCTTC.

The sample holds many counts of this clonotype. CDR3 protein: CASSSDRAHYEQYF. DNA of the CDR3: TGTGCCAGCAGTTCCGACAGGGCCCACTACGAGCAGTACTTC. The chain combines TRBV12-3 or TRBV12-4 with TRBJ2-7, with 7 bases aligning to TRBD1. The junction had 6 bases not matched to a gene; V was cut back by 4 bases and J by 3 bases. This CDR3 is 14 amino acids long.

This clonotype was counted at least ten times. J is TRBJ2-3 and V is TRBV6-2 or TRBV6-3; TRBD2 might be the D (6 bases). This CDR3 has 12 residues. V lost 9 bases and J 0 bases, leaving 7 bases between the germline ends. Germline CDR1 and CDR2: MNHEY and SVGEGT. CDR3 sequence reads: CARAGSTDTQYF. The CDR3 DNA reads TGTGCCAGGGCGGGAAGCACAGATACGCAGTATTTT.

This clonotype came up many times. The rearrangement uses TRBV18 and TRBJ2-1, with a tentative D call TRBD1 (5 bases). Germline V gives CDR1 KGHSH, CDR2 LQKENI. The length of the CDR3 is 18 residues. V was shortened by 0 bases and J by 0 bases, with 15 bases between the two germline ends. CDR3 loop: CASSPPGAVRSSYNEQFF. The CDR3 nucleotides are TGTGCCAGCTCACCACCAGGGGCGGTGAGAAGCTCCTACAATGAGCAGTTCTTC. Full variable domain (missing parts from reference TRBV18 and TRBJ2-1): NAGVMQNPRHLVRRRGQEARLRCSPMKGHSHVYWYRQLPEEGLKFMVYLQKENIIDESGMPKERFSAEFPKEGPSILRIQQVVRGDSAAYFCASSPPGAVRSSYNEQFFGPGTRLTVL.

This clonotype was seen repeatedly, ten times or more. The junction shows a germline mismatch at one end, possibly a read error. The rearrangement uses TRBV27 and TRBJ2-2; D might be TRBD1 or TRBD2, each matching 5 bases. The CDR3 length is 16 residues. CDR1 MNHEY and CDR2 SMNVEV come from the germline V gene (reference sequence). CDR3 protein: CASRSSGQANTGELFF. CDR3 nucleotide sequence: TGTGCCAGCAGATCCTCGGGGCAGGCGAATACCGGGGAGCTGTTTTTT.

This clonotype has more than one count but fewer than ten. The chain joins TRBV30 to TRBJ1-1; D is undetermined. CDR1 and CDR2 (germline): GTSNPN, SVGIG (reference sequence). The V end was cut by 5 bases, the J end by 0 bases, with 7 bases between. CDR3 size: 12 residues. The CDR3 loop is CAWLSVNTEAFF. The CDR3 nucleotides read TGTGCCTGGTTGTCGGTGAACACTGAAGCTTTCTTT. Full variable domain (remainder filled in from reference TRBV30 and TRBJ1-1): SQTIHQWPATLVQPVGSPLSLECTVEGTSNPNLYWYRQAAGRGLQLLFYSVGIGQISSEVPQNLSASRPQDRQFILSSKKLLLSDSGFYLCAWLSVNTEAFFGQGTRLTVV.